Presented here are 15 T cell receptor beta chains from one specimen sequenced in a study of regulatory T cells in long-lasting Graves disease. As for time point: newly diagnosed GD, antithyroid drugs for less than 3 months. Extracted PBMC RNA gave rise to the TCR library. Assembly of TCR beta libraries relied on iRepertoire HTBI primers together with Arm-PCR of CDR3 regions. Via MiXCR, TCRdb re-called the multiplex PCR reads, giving one row per CDR3 protein. The data hold 350,000 to 450,000 distinct CDR3 sequences, with about 12% observed a single time. The sample also formed part of further work on T cells in Graves' hyperthyroidism and ophthalmopathy.

This material consisted of peripheral blood mononuclear cells (PBMCs), taken at new diagnosis, from a patient treated with antithyroid drugs. These receptors all stem from a young woman with Graves disease.

The rearrangement uses TRBV12-3 or TRBV12-4 and TRBJ2-3; D ambiguous. The CDR3 runs 14 residues. V lost 7 bases, J lost 2 bases, and 13 bases lay in between. CDR3: CASTPSGITDTQYF. The DNA of the CDR3 is TGTGCCAGCACTCCCTCTGGGATCACAGATACGCAGTATTTT.

This clonotype showed up many times. The chain joins TRBV7-9 to TRBJ2-1; 12 bases fit TRBD1. This CDR3 is built from 16 residues. Unmatched junction bases numbered 10, after V lost 5 bases and J lost 8 bases. Germline V CDR1 and CDR2: SEHNR, FQNEAQ (reference sequence). CDR3 nucleotides: TGTGCCAGCAGCCACCCGACGGGACAGGGGGCGTATGAGCAGTTCTTC. Translation gives CASSHPTGQGAYEQFF.

The chain combines TRBV6-1 with TRBJ2-2; 12 nucleotides agree with TRBD1. J was trimmed by 4 bases and V by 6 bases; bases with no gene match: 6. Germline lookup yields CDR1 MNHNS and CDR2 SASEGT. This CDR3 has 16 amino acids. The CDR3 DNA reads TGTGCCAGCAGCCCTCGGGACAGGGGGCTCACCGGGGAGCTGTTTTTT. It specifies CASSPRDRGLTGELFF.

This clonotype was detected ten times or more. The CDR3 DNA reads TGTGCCTGGAGTTCTGACCAGGCGGGGCAGTACGTC. Translated: CAWSSDQAGQYV. The chain joins TRBV30 to TRBJ2-7; D is possibly TRBD2 (5 bases). V lost 2 bases and J lost 9, with 14 bases in between. This CDR3 is built from 12 residues. The germline V gene encodes CDR1 GTSNPN and CDR2 SVGIG (reference sequence).

The chain couples TRBV20-1 to TRBJ2-7, with TRBD2 matching over 7 bases. CDR1 is DFQATT and CDR2 is SNEGSKA in the germline V gene (reference sequence). The ends lost 0 bases at V and 0 bases at J; junction bases unmatched: 11. This CDR3 is 17 amino acids long. The CDR3 region has the DNA TGCAGTGCTAGAGATTCCAAGCGGGGAACCCTCTCCTACGAGCAGTACTTC. Its translation is CSARDSKRGTLSYEQYF.

This clonotype was observed many times. The chain employs TRBV7-2 and TRBJ1-1, with D perhaps TRBD1 (5 bases). Germline lookup yields CDR1 SGHTA and CDR2 FQGNSA. The V end lost 1 base, the J end lost 1 base, and 16 bases lay between the germline ends. The CDR3 extends over 17 amino acids. Written as DNA, the CDR3 is TGTGCCAGCAGCTTAGTTTTTGGGGAAGGGGAGAACACTGAAGCTTTCTTT. Residues: CASSLVFGEGENTEAFF.

This clonotype has ten or more counts. The V gene is TRBV5-1, the J gene TRBJ2-1, with 16 bases fitting TRBD2. J was trimmed by 10 bases and V by 4 bases; bases with no gene match: 14. CDR1 and CDR2 (germline): SGHRS, YFSETQ. The CDR3 spans 18 residues. DNA for the CDR3: TGCGCCAGCAGCCAGCCGGGACTAGCGGGAGGGTACTCCTACGAGCAGTTCTTC. It translates to CASSQPGLAGGYSYEQFF.

This clonotype was seen at least ten times. The genes are TRBV20-1 and TRBJ1-5, with 8 bases that match TRBD1. The CDR3 has 13 residues. Germline trimming cut 6 bases from V and 9 bases from J; bases unmatched to any gene: 10. Germline CDR1 is DFQATT and CDR2 is SNEGSKA (reference sequence). The CDR3 DNA follows: TGCAGTGCCAGGGGGCAGTCAACGTGGCCCCAGCATTTT. As protein: CSARGQSTWPQHF.

This clonotype was counted a few times. This rearrangement joins TRBV4-1 to TRBJ1-5; D is ambiguous. The length of the CDR3 is 19 residues. The germline CDR1 and CDR2 sequences are MGHRA and YSYEKL. The V end was cut by 0 bases, the J end by 1 base, with 19 bases between. DNA for the CDR3: TGCGCCAGCAGCCAAGATTTGGTGATACTGGATGGGAGCAATCAGCCCCAGCATTTT. This translates into CASSQDLVILDGSNQPQHF.

This clonotype was observed at least ten times. CDR3: CASSTHRGKKRNYGYTF. CDR3 in DNA: TGTGCCAGCAGTACTCACCGGGGGAAGAAGCGCAACTATGGCTACACCTTC. The chain couples TRBV28 to TRBJ1-2; D may be TRBD1 (5 bases). CDR3 length: 17 residues. In germline, CDR1 is MDHEN, CDR2 SYDVKM. The germline V and J ends were trimmed by 5 bases and 2 bases, with 21 bases remaining between them.

The table lists this clonotype with many counts. The J gene is TRBJ2-2, the V gene TRBV12-3 or TRBV12-4; tentative D call: TRBD1 (6 bases). V was shortened by 4 bases and J by 7 bases, with 7 bases between the two germline ends. This CDR3 is built from 12 residues. In DNA, the CDR3 is TGTGCCAGCAGTTCAGGGGTCGGGGAGCTGTTTTTT. Its translation: CASSSGVGELFF.

This clonotype was counted at least ten times. V gene TRBV3-1 combines with J gene TRBJ2-1; D not resolved. Trimming took off 3 bases at V and 5 bases at J, with 11 bases between the two ends. The CDR3 consists of 14 residues. Germline CDR1 is LGHDT and CDR2 is YNNKEL (reference sequence). This CDR3 is CASSHLLGNNEQFF. The CDR3 coding sequence is TGTGCCAGCAGCCACCTCCTGGGGAACAATGAGCAGTTCTTC.

This clonotype was seen ten or more times. J is TRBJ2-1 and V is TRBV7-3; the match to TRBD2 covers 7 bases. CDR1 SGHTA and CDR2 FQGTGA come from the germline V gene. This CDR3 comprises 14 residues. J was trimmed by 8 bases and V by 1 base; bases with no gene match: 5. CDR3 amino acids: CASSLIPGGDEQFF. The CDR3 DNA follows: TGTGCCAGCAGCTTAATACCGGGAGGCGATGAGCAGTTCTTC.

This clonotype was observed a few times. The chain joins TRBV6-4 to TRBJ2-5; D is possibly TRBD2 (5 bases). The CDR3 covers 12 residues. With 10 bases removed from V and 9 bases from J, the gap between germline ends came to 18 bases. Germline V lookup: CDR1 MRHNA, CDR2 SNTAGT. CDR3 sequence: CAIPGPRGPQYF. The CDR3, as DNA: TGTGCCATCCCGGGCCCCCGAGGGCCCCAGTACTTC.

At least ten counts were recorded for this clonotype. The chain is built from TRBV6-5 and TRBJ1-1; D remains unclear. V was clipped by 2 bases and J by 0 bases, with 10 bases between them. CDR3 length: 15 amino acids. Germline assignment: CDR1 MNHEY and CDR2 SVGAGI. CDR3 DNA: TGTGCCAGCAGTTACGAACAGATCTTGAACACTGAAGCTTTCTTT. Translation: CASSYEQILNTEAFF.